Each of the 4 T cell receptor beta chains below was sequenced from the same sample in a study of neoadjuvant anti-PD-1 for oral cavity cancer. TCRdb's table, derived via immunoSEQ multiplex PCR, lists solely in-frame clones and lacks some. The sample holds thousands of clones, over 50% seen once. This specimen consisted of tumor tissue, obtained before nivolumab (anti-PD-1) treatment. These TCRs come from a person aged 35-80 years with oral cavity squamous cell carcinoma.

J is TRBJ1-1 and V is TRBV11-1; 7 positions match TRBD1. This CDR3 is 15 amino acids long. Germline lookup yields CDR1 SGHAT and CDR2 FQDESV (reference sequence). The V gene end was trimmed by 3 bases and the J gene end by 1 base; junction bases not matched to a gene: 5. The CDR3 spells CASSFRQGPNTEAFF. The CDR3, as DNA: TGTGCCAGCAGCTTCCGACAGGGCCCGAACACTGAAGCTTTCTTT.

J is TRBJ2-1 and V is TRBV7-2; D is perhaps TRBD2 (5 bases). Trimming shortened V by 1 base and J by 10 bases, and 11 bases separated the two germline ends. Germline assignment: CDR1 SGHTA and CDR2 FQGNSA. The CDR3 runs 13 residues. CDR3 sequence: CASSLGTLREQFF. The CDR3 region has the DNA TGTGCCAGCAGCTTAGGGACTTTACGAGAGCAGTTCTTC.

V is TRBV6-6 and J is TRBJ2-5, with 12 bases fitting TRBD2. Germline V gene sequence: CDR1 MNHNY, CDR2 SVGAGI (reference sequence). The CDR3 loop spans 15 amino acids. V lost 6 bases and J lost 6; bases outside the gene matches: 8. The CDR3 protein is CASRTLAGGGKTQYF. The CDR3 bases are TGTGCCAGCAGAACACTAGCGGGGGGTGGGAAGACCCAGTACTTC.

DNA for the CDR3: TGTGCCAGCACCACGGGGCACACAACTAATGAAAAACTGTTTTTT. It encodes CASTTGHTTNEKLFF. This rearrangement joins TRBV7-2 to TRBJ1-4; tentative D call: TRBD1 (5 bases). This CDR3 contains 15 residues. Germline V CDR1 and CDR2: SGHTA, FQGNSA. Between the trimmed V and J ends, which lost 7 bases and 0 bases, there was a span of 12 bases. Supplemented by reference TRBV7-2 and TRBJ1-4, the full variable domain reads GAGVSQSPSNKVTEKGKDVELRCDPISGHTALYWYRQSLGQGLEFLIYFQGNSAPDKSGLPSDRFSAERTGGSVSTLTIQRTQQEDSAVYLCASTTGHTTNEKLFFGSGTQLSVL.